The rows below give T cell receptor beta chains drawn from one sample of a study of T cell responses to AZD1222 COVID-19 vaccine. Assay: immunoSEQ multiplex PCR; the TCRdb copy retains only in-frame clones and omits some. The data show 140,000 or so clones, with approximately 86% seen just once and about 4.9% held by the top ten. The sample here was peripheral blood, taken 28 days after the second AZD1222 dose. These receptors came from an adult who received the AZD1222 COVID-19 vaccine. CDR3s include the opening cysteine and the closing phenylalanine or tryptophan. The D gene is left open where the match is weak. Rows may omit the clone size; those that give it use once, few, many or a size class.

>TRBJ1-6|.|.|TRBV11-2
TGTGCCAGCAGCTTTAATCAGGCTGTTTATTCACCCCTCCACTTT
CASSFNQAVYSPLHF
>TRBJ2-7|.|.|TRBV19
TGTGCCAGTAGTCCCAGACCCGCGGGGAGGGAGCAGTACTTC
CASSPRPAGREQYF
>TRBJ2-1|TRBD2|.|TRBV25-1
TGTGCCAGCAGTGAATTTGGGGGGGCCTACAATGAGCAGTTCTTC
CASSEFGGAYNEQFF
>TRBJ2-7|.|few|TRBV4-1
TGCGCCAGCAGCGAAGGGTTGGGGATTACCTACGAGCAGTACTTC
CASSEGLGITYEQYF
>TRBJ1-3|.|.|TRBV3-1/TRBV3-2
TGTGCCAGCAGCCAAGATGACGGTCCGGGGGGAAACACCATATATTTT
CASSQDDGPGGNTIYF
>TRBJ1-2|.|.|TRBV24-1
TGTGCCACCAGTGATTCTTTTTACGGCTACACCTTC
CATSDSFYGYTF
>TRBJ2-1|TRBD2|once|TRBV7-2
TGTGCCAGCAGCACGAGCGGGGGGGCGTCCTACAATGAGCAGTTCTTC
CASSTSGGASYNEQFF
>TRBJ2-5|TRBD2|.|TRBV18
TGTGCCAGCTCAACCTCTCTAGCGGGAGTCGGGGAGACCCAGTACTTC
CASSTSLAGVGETQYF
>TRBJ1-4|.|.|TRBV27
TGTGCCAGCAGTTTACAAAGTTTTGCTGAAAAACTGTTTTTT
CASSLQSFAEKLFF
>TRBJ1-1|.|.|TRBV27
TGTGCCAGCAGTTTGGGGACTGTGAACACTGAAGCTTTCTTT
CASSLGTVNTEAFF
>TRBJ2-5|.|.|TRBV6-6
TGTGCCAGCAGCTCTTCCGGGACCCAAGAGACCCAGTACTTC
CASSSSGTQETQYF
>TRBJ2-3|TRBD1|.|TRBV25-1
TGTGCCAGCAGAACGACAGGGGGTGGCACAGATACGCAGTATTTT
CASRTTGGGTDTQYF
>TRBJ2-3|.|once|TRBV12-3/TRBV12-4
TGTGCCAGCAGTTTAGTCCCCCCTGGTACGCAGTATTTT
CASSLVPPGTQYF
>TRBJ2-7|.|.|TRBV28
TGTGCCAGCAGTTCCATGCGGCAGTACTCCTACGAGCAGTACTTC
CASSSMRQYSYEQYF
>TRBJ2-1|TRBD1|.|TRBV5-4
TGTGCCAGCAGCCCTCAGGGGGCGCAATACAATGAGCAGTTCTTC
CASSPQGAQYNEQFF
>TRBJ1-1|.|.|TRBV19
TGTGCCAGTAGTATTATGGCGGGGGACACTGAAGCTTTCTTT
CASSIMAGDTEAFF
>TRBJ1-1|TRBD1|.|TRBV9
TGTGCCAGCAGCGCGGGACAGGGGAGAACTGAAGCTTTCTTT
CASSAGQGRTEAFF
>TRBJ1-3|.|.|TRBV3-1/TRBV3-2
TGTGCCAGCAGCCAACCAGGCCCTGGAAACACCATATATTTT
CASSQPGPGNTIYF
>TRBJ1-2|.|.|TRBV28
TGTGCCAGCAGTTTAATGAGCTATGGCTACACCTTC
CASSLMSYGYTF
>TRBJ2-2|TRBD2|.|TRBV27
TGTGCCAGCAGTCCGGACATCTCTAGCGGGAGTGTTGGGGGGGAGCTGTTTTTT
CASSPDISSGSVGGELFF
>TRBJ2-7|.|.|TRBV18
TGTGCCAGCTCACCATCGCAGCAGGGCCACGAGCAGTACTTC
CASSPSQQGHEQYF
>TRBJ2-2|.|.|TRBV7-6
TGTGCCAGCGGTCCCGTGGTCGGGGAGCTGTTTTTT
CASGPVVGELFF
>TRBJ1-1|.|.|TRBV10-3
TGTGCCATCATCGCAGAGGGAAACTCTGAAGCTTTCTTT
CAIIAEGNSEAFF
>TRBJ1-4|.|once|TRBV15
TGTGCCACCAGCAGAGTCGGGGTGGATAATGAAAAACTGTTTTTT
CATSRVGVDNEKLFF
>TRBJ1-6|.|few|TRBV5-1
TGCGCCAGCAGCTTGTGGCAGCAAGATTCACCCCTCCACTTT
CASSLWQQDSPLHF
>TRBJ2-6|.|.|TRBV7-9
TGTGCCAGCAGCTTTAGCGGTCCTAGCTCTGGGGCCAACGTCCTGACTTTC
CASSFSGPSSGANVLTF
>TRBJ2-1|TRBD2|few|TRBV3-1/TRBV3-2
TGTGCCAGCAGCCCGGATTGGGGACTAGCGATCTACAATGAGCAGTTCTTC
CASSPDWGLAIYNEQFF
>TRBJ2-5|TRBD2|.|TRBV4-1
TGCGCCAGCAGGAGTGGGACTAAGTCAGGAGCAGAGACCCAGTACTTC
CASRSGTKSGAETQYF
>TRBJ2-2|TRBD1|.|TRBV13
TGTGCCAGCAGCACCAGGGGGCGGTACACCGGGGAGCTGTTTTTT
CASSTRGRYTGELFF
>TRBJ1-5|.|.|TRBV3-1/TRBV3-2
TGTGCCAGCAGCCAAGACCCCGGAGGGCAGCCCCAGCATTTT
CASSQDPGGQPQHF
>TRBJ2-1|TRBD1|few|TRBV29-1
TGCAGCGTTGAAGGGGACAGGGGGGATGAGCAGTTCTTC
CSVEGDRGDEQFF
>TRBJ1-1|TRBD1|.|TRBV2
TGTGCCAGCAGTGAAAGCAGGGGGCCACCTGAAGCTTTCTTT
CASSESRGPPEAFF
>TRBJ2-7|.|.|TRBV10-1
TGCGCCAGCAGTGAGGGCATGGAGGACGAGCAGTACTTC
CASSEGMEDEQYF
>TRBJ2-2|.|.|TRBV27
TGTGCCAACCACAGGGCAAGTTGGGACACCGGGGAGCTGTTTTTT
CANHRASWDTGELFF
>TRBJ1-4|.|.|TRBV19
TGTGCCAGTAGTATAGACGGAAGACAGCTAACTAATGAAAAACTGTTTTTT
CASSIDGRQLTNEKLFF
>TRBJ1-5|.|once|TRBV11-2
TGTGCCAGCAGCTTTAATAGCAATCAGCCCCAGCATTTT
CASSFNSNQPQHF
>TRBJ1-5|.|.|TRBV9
TGTGCCAGCAGCGTGGGTGGGCAGTTGGGACAGCCCCAGCATTTT
CASSVGGQLGQPQHF
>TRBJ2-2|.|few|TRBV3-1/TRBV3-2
TGTGCCAGCAGCCTTCATGCAGCGGCGAACACCGGGGAGCTGTTTTTT
CASSLHAAANTGELFF
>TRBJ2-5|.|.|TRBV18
TGTGCCAGCTCACCATTAGCAGGGAAAGAGACCCAGTACTTC
CASSPLAGKETQYF
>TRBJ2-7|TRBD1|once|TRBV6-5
TGTGCCAGCAGTTACGTACAGGGGGGCTACGAGCGGTACTTC
CASSYVQGGYERYF
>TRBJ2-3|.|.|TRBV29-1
TGCAGCGTTCAACTAGCAGATACGCAGTATTTT
CSVQLADTQYF
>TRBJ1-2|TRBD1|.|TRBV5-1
TGCGCCAGCAGCTTGGCCGGGACAGAGTATGGCTACACCTTC
CASSLAGTEYGYTF
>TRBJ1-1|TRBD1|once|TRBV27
TGTGCCAGCAGTTTTCACGACAGGGCGACCTCCGGAACTTTCTTT
CASSFHDRATSGTFF
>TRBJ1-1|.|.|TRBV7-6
TGTGCCAGCAGCTTAAGAGCAGGGAACGATGGGGAAGCTTTCTTT
CASSLRAGNDGEAFF
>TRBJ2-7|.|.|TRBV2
TGTGCTAGCAGGTACAGGGTGGGCGAGCAGTACTTC
CASRYRVGEQYF
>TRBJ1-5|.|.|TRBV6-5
TGTGCCAGCAAAAATAGCAATCAGCCCCAGCATTTT
CASKNSNQPQHF
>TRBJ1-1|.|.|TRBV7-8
TGTGCCAGCAGCTCCACGCCCCATGACAGCGTCATGAACACTGAAGCTTTCTTT
CASSSTPHDSVMNTEAFF
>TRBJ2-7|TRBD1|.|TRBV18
TGTGCCAGCTCACCAGGGACAGGGTCCTACGAGCAGTACTTC
CASSPGTGSYEQYF
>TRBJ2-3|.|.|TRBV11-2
TGTGCCAGCAGCCACCGGGAGACAGGCCAACCCACAGATACGCAGTATTTT
CASSHRETGQPTDTQYF